This TCR beta chain appears in the sequencing data of a study of blood T cell repertoires in COVID-19. Study background: Acute and convalescent COVID-19 samples came from the United States, Italy and Spain. PBMCs, B-cell-depleted T cells, or T cells provided the cDNA or gDNA that made up the material.

CDR1 is MNHEY, CDR2 SVGAGI, per germline. CDR3 length: 13 amino acids. V was trimmed by 0 bases and J by 12 bases, leaving 9 bases between them. Authors' data handling: Amplifying reference gene primers gave estimates of nucleated cell counts. Assay used: immunoSEQ multiplex PCR; TCRdb lists only in-frame clones, some missing. The D gene and trimming were derived from the DNA, and the V and J assignments and clone size from that table. The sample has tens of thousands of clones, roughly 85% seen once. This clonotype originated in a human donor in a cohort sampled during active COVID-19. Sample: peripheral blood. V and J are TRBV6-5 and TRBJ1-6; perhaps TRBD1 as D (5 bases). The CDR3 sequence: CASSYSGGVPLHF. Written as DNA, the CDR3 is TGTGCCAGCAGTTACTCGGGGGGAGTACCCCTCCACTTT.